This T cell receptor (beta chain) was sequenced during a study of T-cell reconstitution after alpha-beta-depleted transplantation in children. Trimming left V 0 bases short and J 12 bases short, with 9 bases between. This CDR3 contains 12 residues. Germline values: CDR1 KGHSY, CDR2 FQNENV. This clonotype was detected a few times. Unique molecular identifiers were incorporated into the prepared TCRbeta library. A single record per CDR3 protein comes from TCRdb applying MiXCR to the PCR reads. This table holds 440,000 or so distinct CDR3 sequences, about a tenth found once. This receptor was taken from a human donor who donated a stem cell graft to a child with acute myeloid leukemia. The sample consisted of PBMCs from the stem cell graft donor, taken from the stem cell graft. V is TRBV16 and J is TRBJ2-4; maybe TRBD2 (5 bases). CDR3 DNA sequence: TGTGCCAGCAGCCAATCAGGAGGTGATCAGTACTTC. Its translation is CASSQSGGDQYF.